This entry describes one T cell receptor beta chain. This specimen comes from a study of blood T cell repertoires in COVID-19. Overall study context: Material from acute and convalescent COVID-19 was sourced from the United States, Italy and Spain. From T cells, B-cell-depleted T cells, or PBMCs came the material, which was cDNA or gDNA.

Per the study methods: Amplification of reference gene primers provided the estimated nucleated cell counts. The protocol was immunoSEQ multiplex PCR, while the TCRdb copy is restricted to in-frame clones and leaves out a portion. V and J calls plus clone size are reproduced from that table; the DNA served to infer D and trimming. The data show roughly 190,000 clones, roughly nine tenths seen once. Germline CDR1 GTSNPN, CDR2 SVGIG (reference sequence). V was pared by 2 bases and J by 0 bases, with 13 bases between. The CDR3 extends over 15 amino acids. The rearrangement links TRBV30 to TRBJ2-5, with a possible D match to TRBD1 (5 bases). This TCR was recovered from a man aged 65 to 79 with acute or convalescent COVID-19. Sequencing used peripheral blood. The CDR3 coding sequence is TGTGCCTGGAGTAAAGGCAGGGCGTACCAAGAGACCCAGTACTTC. Its protein product is CAWSKGRAYQETQYF.